This T cell receptor beta chain was observed in a study of PD-L1 blockade in urothelial cancer. This clone was counted a few times. The table came from immunoSEQ multiplex PCR; TCRdb's copy has only in-frame clones and leaves some out. Of 60,000 or so clones listed, about 76% are singletons. The V gene lost 8 bases and the J gene lost 9 bases, with 11 bases spanning the gap. Looked up from germline, CDR1 is SNHLY and CDR2 is FYNNEI. The CDR3 contains 11 residues. Time point: pretreatment peripheral blood. The sequence derives from a man between 65 and 85 years old with urothelial cancer. V gene TRBV2 combines with J gene TRBJ2-1; D might be TRBD2 (7 bases). The source material was PBMCs, sampled around atezolizumab (anti-PD-L1) treatment. The CDR3 here is CASAGAGEQFF. The DNA of the CDR3 is TGTGCCAGCGCGGGGGCTGGTGAGCAGTTCTTC.